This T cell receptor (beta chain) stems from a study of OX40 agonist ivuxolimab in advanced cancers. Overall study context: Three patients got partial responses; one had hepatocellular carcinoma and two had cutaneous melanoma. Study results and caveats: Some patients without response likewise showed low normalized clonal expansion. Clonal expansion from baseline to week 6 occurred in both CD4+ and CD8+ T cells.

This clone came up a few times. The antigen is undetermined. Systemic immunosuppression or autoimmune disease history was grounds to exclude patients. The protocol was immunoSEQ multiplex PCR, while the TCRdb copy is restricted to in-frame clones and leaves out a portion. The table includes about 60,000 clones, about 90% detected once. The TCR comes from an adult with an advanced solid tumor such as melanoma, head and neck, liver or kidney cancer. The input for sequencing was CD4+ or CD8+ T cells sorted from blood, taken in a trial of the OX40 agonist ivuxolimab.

The CDR3 coding sequence is TGTGCCACACAACAGGATGAAGCTTTCTTT. Translating it yields CATQQDEAFF. The V and J genes are TRBV2 and TRBJ1-1, with D perhaps TRBD1 (5 bases). Germline CDR1 is SNHLY and CDR2 is FYNNEI. This CDR3 spans 10 amino acids. The V gene lost 10 bases and the J gene lost 7 bases, with 10 bases spanning the gap.